A single sample is the source of the 5 T cell receptor beta chains below, sequenced in a study of OX40 agonist ivuxolimab in advanced cancers. Repertoires were generated with immunoSEQ multiplex PCR, while TCRdb's copy carries only in-frame clones and drops some. The table shows about 35,000 clones, with 92% occurring only once. The sequences come from CD4+ or CD8+ T cells sorted from blood, collected in a trial of the OX40 agonist ivuxolimab. These receptors all stem from an adult with an advanced solid tumor such as melanoma, head and neck, liver or kidney cancer.

This chain uses TRBV5-4 with TRBJ2-7; TRBD2 agrees at 11 bases. The germline gives CDR1 SGHNT, CDR2 YYREEE (reference sequence). With V trimmed by 4 bases and J by 4 bases, 7 bases remained unmatched. The CDR3 consists of 15 residues. The DNA of the CDR3 is TGTGCCAGCAGCGCCGGGACTAGCGGACAGTACGAGCAGTACTTC. Translated: CASSAGTSGQYEQYF.

The chain employs TRBV2 and TRBJ2-5; TRBD2 might be the D (5 bases). Per the germline V gene, CDR1 is SNHLY and CDR2 is FYNNEI. The CDR3 length is 13 residues. V was cut by 7 bases and J by 4 bases, with 13 bases left in between. CDR3 sequence reads: CASIYGDVETQYF. CDR3 coding DNA: TGTGCCAGCATATACGGGGATGTAGAGACCCAGTACTTC.

The rearrangement uses TRBV2 and TRBJ2-1, with a weak D call TRBD2 (5 bases). From germline, CDR1 is SNHLY and CDR2 FYNNEI. V was pared by 3 bases and J by 4 bases, with 10 bases between. This CDR3 has 14 residues. In DNA, the CDR3 is TGTGCCAGCAGTGAGAGAGGGCGGTACAATGAGCAGTTCTTC. This sequence encodes CASSERGRYNEQFF.

V usage is TRBV6-5 and J usage is TRBJ2-7, with a tentative D call TRBD2 (5 bases). The CDR3 sequence is 14 residues long. V lost 6 bases, J lost 4 bases, and 16 bases lay in between. CDR1 is MNHEY, CDR2 SVGAGI, per germline. Written as DNA, the CDR3 is TGTGCCAGCAGCCTAGAGGGCTTTATTTACGAGCAGTACTTC. Translation gives CASSLEGFIYEQYF.

The chain employs TRBV15 and TRBJ2-7, with 8 bases that match TRBD1. V dropped 5 bases and J dropped 5; count of bases not matched to a gene: 8. The CDR3 is 14 amino acids. Per germline, CDR1 LNHNV and CDR2 YYDKDF (reference sequence). The CDR3, as DNA: TGTGCCACCAGCCAGCGACAGGGACAGGACGAGCAGTACTTC. Protein product: CATSQRQGQDEQYF.